The sample holds a few counts of the clone carrying this T cell receptor beta chain. Its cognate antigen is unknown. This record belongs to a study of human T cells and chemical hapten exposure. As for the study in general: DPC 0.01% went on the upper back by patch test, with reading at 6 days. Findings and caveats of the study: Following DPC sensitization, TCRs present above 1 in 1000 frequency showed no change.

The CDR3 has 14 amino acids. The V segment lost 3 bases and the J segment 4 bases; nucleotides outside the gene matches: 6. In germline, CDR1 is DFQATT, CDR2 SNEGSKA (reference sequence). TCRdb reanalysed the RACE reads using MiXCR and keeps one entry per CDR3 protein. Of 95,000 to 150,000 distinct CDR3 sequences listed, 13% are singletons. Indicated time point: pre-sensitization, week 0. Treatment noted: therapeutic diphenylcyclopropenone sensitization with weekly scalp DPC. V usage is TRBV20-1 and J usage is TRBJ2-5, with TRBD2 matching 9 bases. Specimen: whole blood, collected in connection with sensitization to the hapten diphenylcyclopropenone (DPC). The receptor was derived from a woman under 30 with alopecia areata. Some clones in this sample may be carry-over from other donors' samples. This chain's CDR3 is CSASVAGVGETQYF. CDR3 sequence (DNA): TGCAGTGCTAGCGTAGCGGGAGTAGGAGAGACCCAGTACTTC.